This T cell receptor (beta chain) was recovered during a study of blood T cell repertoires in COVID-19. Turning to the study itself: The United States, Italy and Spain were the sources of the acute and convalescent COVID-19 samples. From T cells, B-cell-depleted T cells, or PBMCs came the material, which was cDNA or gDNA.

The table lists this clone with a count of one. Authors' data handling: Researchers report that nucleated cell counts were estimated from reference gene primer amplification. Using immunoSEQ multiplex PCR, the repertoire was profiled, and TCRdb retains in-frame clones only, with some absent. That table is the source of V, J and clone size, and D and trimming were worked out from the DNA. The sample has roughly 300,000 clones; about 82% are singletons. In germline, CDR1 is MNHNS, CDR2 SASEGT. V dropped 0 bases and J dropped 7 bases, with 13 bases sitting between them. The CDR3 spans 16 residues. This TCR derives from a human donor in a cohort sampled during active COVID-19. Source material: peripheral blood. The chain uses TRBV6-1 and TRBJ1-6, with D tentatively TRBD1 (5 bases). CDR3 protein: CASSEALGVGNSPLHF. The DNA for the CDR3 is TGTGCCAGCAGTGAAGCGCTAGGGGTTGGCAATTCACCCCTCCACTTT.